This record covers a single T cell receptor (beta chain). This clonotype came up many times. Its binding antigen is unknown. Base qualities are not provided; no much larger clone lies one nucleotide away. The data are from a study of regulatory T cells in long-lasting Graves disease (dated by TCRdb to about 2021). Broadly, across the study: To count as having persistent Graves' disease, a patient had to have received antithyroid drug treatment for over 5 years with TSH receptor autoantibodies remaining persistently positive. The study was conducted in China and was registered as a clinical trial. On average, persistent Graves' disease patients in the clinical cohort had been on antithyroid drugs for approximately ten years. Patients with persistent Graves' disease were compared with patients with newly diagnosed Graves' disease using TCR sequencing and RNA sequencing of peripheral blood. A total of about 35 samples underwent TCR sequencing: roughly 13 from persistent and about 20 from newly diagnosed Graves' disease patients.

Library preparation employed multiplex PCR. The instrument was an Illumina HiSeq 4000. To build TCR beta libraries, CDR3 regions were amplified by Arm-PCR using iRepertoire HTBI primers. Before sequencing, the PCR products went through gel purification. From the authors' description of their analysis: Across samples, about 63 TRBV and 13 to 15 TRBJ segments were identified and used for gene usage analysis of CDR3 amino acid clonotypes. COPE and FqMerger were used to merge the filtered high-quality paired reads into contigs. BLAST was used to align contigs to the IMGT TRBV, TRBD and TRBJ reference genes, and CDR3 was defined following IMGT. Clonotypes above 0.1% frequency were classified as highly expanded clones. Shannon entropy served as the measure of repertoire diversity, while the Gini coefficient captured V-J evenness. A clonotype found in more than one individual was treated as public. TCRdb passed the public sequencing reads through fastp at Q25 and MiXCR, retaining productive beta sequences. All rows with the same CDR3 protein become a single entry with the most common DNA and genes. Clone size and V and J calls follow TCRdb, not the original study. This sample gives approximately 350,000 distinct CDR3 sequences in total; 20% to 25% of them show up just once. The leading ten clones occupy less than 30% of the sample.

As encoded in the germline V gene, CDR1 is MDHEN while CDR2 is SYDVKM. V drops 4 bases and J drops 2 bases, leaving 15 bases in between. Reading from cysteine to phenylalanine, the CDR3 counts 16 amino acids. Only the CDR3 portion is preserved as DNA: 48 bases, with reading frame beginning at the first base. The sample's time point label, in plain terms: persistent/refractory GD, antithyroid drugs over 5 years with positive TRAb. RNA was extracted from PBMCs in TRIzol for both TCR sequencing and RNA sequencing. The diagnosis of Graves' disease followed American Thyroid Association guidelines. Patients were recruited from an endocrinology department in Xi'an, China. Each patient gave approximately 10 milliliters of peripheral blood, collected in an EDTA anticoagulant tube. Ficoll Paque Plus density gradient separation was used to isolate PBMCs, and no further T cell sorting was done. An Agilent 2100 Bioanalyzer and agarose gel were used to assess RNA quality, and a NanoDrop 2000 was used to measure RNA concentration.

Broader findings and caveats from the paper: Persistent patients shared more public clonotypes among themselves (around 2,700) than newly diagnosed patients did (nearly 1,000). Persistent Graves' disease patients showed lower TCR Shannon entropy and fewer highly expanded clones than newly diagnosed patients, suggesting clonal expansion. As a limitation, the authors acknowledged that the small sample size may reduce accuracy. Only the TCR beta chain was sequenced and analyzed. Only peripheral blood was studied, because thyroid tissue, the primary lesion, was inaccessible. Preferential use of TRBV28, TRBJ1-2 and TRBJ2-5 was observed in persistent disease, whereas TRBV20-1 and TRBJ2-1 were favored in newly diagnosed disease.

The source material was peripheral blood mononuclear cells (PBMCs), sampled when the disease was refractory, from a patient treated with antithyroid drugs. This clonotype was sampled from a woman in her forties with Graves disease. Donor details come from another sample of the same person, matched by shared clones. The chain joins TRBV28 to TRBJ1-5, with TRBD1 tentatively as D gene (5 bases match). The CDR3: CASSSPRGEGNQPQHF. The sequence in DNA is TGTGCCAGCAGTTCCCCCCGGGGCGAGGGCAATCAGCCCCAGCATTTT.